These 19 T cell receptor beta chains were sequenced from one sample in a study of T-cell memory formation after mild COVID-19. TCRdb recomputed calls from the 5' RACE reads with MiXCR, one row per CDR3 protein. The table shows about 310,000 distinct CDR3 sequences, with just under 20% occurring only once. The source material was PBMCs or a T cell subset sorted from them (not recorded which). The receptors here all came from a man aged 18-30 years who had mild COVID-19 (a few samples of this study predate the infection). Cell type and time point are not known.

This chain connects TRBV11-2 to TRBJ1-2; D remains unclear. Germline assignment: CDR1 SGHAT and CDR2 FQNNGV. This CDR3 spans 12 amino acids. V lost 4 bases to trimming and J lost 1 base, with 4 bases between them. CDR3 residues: CASSSFNYGYTF. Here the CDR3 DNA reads TGTGCCAGCAGCTCTTTTAACTATGGCTACACCTTC.

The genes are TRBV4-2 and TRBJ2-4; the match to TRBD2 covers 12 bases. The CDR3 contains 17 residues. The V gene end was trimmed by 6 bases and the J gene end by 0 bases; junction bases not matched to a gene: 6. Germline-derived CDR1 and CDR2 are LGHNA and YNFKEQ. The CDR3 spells CASRQLAGGVAKNIQYF. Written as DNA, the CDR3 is TGTGCCAGCAGGCAACTAGCGGGGGGCGTAGCCAAAAACATTCAGTACTTC.

CDR3 bases: TGTGCCAGCAGCCAGGGCCCGGGGGAGACCCAGTACTTC. It yields the protein CASSQGPGETQYF. The chain links TRBV3-1 to TRBJ2-5; a possible D gene is TRBD2 (5 bases). The CDR3 totals 13 residues. V lost 3 bases and J lost 5, with 10 bases in between. Germline V gene sequence: CDR1 LGHDT, CDR2 YNNKEL (reference sequence).

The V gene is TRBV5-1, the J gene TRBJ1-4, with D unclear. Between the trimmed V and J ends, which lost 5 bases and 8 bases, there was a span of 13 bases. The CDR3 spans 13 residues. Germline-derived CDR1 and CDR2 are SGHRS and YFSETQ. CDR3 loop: CASRGRIGEKLFF. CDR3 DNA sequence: TGCGCCAGCAGAGGACGCATTGGCGAAAAACTGTTTTTT. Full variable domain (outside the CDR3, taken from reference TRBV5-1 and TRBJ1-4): KAGVTQTPRYLIKTRGQQVTLSCSPISGHRSVSWYQQTPGQGLQFLFEYFSETQRNKGNFPGRFSGRQFSNSRSEMNVSTLELGDSALYLCASRGRIGEKLFFGSGTQLSVL.

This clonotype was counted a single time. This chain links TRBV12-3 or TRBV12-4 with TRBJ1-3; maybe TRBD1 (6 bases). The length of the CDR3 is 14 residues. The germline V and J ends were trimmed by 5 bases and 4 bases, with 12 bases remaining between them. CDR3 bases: TGTGCCAGCAGTCCGACGACAGGAGGAAACACCATATATTTT. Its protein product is CASSPTTGGNTIYF.

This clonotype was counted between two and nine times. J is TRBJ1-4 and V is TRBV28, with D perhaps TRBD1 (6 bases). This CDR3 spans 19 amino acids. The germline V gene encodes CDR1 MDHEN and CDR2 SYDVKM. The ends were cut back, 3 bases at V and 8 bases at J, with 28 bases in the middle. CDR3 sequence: CASSFVGGRRPGFGEKLFF. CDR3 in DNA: TGTGCCAGCAGTTTTGTGGGGGGGCGCAGGCCCGGATTTGGGGAAAAACTGTTTTTT.

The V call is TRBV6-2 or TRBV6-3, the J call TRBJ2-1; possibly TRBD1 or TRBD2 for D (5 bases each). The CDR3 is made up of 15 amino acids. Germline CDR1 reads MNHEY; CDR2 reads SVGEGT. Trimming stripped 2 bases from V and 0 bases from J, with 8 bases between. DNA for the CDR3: TGTGCCAGCAGTTACAGGGACGACTCCTACAATGAGCAGTTCTTC. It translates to CASSYRDDSYNEQFF.

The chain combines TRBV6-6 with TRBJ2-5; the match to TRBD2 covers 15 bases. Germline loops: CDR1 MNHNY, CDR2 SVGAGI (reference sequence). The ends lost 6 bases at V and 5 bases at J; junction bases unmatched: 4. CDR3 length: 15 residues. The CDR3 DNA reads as TGTGCCAGCAGCGGACTAGCGGGGGGGCGGGAGACCCAGTACTTC. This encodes CASSGLAGGRETQYF.

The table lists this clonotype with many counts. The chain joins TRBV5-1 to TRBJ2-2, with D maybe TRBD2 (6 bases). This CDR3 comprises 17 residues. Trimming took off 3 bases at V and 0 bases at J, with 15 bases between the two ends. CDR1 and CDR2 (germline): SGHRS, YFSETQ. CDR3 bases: TGCGCCAGCAGCTACCTAGCGCCTACCGCGAACACCGGGGAGCTGTTTTTT. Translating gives CASSYLAPTANTGELFF.

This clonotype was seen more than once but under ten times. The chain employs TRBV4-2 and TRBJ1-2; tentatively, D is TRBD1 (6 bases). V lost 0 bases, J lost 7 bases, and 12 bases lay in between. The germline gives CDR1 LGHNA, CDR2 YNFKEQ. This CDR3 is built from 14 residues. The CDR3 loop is CASSQEILGGGYTF. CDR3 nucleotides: TGTGCCAGCAGCCAAGAGATCTTAGGGGGTGGCTACACCTTC.

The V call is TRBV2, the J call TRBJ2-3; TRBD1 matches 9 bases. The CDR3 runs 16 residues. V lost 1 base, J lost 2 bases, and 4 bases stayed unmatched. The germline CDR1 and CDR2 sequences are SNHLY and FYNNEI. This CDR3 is CASSEGWTGATDTQYF. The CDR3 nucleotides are TGTGCCAGCAGTGAAGGGTGGACAGGGGCCACAGATACGCAGTATTTT. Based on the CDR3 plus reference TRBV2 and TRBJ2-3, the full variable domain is EPEVTQTPSHQVTQMGQEVILRCVPISNHLYFYWYRQILGQKVEFLVSFYNNEISEKSEIFDDQFSVERPDGSNFTLKIRSTKLEDSAMYFCASSEGWTGATDTQYFGPGTRLTVL.

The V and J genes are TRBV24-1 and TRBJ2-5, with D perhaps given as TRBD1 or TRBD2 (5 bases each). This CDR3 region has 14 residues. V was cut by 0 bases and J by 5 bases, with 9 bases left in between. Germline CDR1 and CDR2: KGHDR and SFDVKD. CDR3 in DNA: TGTGCCACCAGTGATTTGGAGGGGAAGGAGACCCAGTACTTC. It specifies CATSDLEGKETQYF.

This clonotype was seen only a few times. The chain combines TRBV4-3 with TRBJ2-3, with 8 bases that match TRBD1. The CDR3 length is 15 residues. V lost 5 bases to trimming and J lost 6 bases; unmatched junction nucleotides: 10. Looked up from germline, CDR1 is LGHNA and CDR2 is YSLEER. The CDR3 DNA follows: TGCGCCAGCAGCGGGACAGGTTCGAGTGAGGATACGCAGTATTTT. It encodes CASSGTGSSEDTQYF.

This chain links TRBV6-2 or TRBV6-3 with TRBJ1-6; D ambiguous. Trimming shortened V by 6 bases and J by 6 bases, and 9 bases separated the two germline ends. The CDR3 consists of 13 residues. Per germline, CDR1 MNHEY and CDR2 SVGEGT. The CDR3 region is CASSGFGNSPLHF. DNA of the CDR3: TGTGCCAGCAGCGGGTTCGGTAATTCACCCCTCCACTTT.

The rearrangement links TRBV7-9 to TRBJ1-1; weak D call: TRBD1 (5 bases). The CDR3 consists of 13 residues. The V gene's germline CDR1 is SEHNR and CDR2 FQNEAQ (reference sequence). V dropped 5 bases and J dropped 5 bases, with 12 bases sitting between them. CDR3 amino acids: CASSLSGFTEAFF. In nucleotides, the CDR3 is TGTGCCAGCAGCCTATCAGGGTTTACTGAAGCTTTCTTT. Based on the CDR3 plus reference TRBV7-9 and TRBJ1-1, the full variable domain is DTGVSQNPRHKITKRGQNVTFRCDPISEHNRLYWYRQTLGQGPEFLTYFQNEAQLEKSRLLSDRFSAERPKGSFSTLEIQRTEQGDSAMYLCASSLSGFTEAFFGQGTRLTVV.

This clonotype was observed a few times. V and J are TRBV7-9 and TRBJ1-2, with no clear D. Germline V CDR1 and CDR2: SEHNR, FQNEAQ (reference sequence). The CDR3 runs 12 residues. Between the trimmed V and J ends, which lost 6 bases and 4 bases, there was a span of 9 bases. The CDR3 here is CASSPARYGYTF. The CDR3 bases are TGTGCCAGCAGTCCGGCCCGCTATGGCTACACCTTC. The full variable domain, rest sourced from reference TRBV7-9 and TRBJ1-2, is DTGVSQNPRHKITKRGQNVTFRCDPISEHNRLYWYRQTLGQGPEFLTYFQNEAQLEKSRLLSDRFSAERPKGSFSTLEIQRTEQGDSAMYLCASSPARYGYTFGSGTRLTVV.

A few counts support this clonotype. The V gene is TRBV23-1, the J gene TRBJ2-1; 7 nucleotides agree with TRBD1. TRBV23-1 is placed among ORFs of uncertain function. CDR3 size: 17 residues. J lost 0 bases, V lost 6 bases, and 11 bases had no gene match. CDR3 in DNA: TGCGCCAGCAGCCCTAAGGGACAGCCGAGCTCCTACAATGAGCAGTTCTTC. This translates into CASSPKGQPSSYNEQFF.

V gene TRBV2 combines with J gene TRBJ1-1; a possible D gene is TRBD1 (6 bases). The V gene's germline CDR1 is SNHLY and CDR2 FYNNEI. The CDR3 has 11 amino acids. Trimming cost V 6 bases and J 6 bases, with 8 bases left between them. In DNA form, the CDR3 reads TGTGCCAGCAGGAGGGGGTCTGAAGCTTTCTTT. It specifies CASRRGSEAFF.

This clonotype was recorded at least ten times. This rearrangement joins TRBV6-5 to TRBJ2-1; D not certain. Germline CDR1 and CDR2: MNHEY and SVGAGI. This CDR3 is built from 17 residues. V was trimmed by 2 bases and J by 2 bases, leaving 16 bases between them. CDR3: CASSYVRSPGPYNEQFF. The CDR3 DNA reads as TGTGCCAGCAGTTACGTTCGCTCCCCCGGACCCTACAATGAGCAGTTCTTC.